The 27 T cell receptor beta chains below all came from one sample that was sequenced in a study of tissue T cells after allogeneic stem cell transplantation. The time point was: mouse harvest day 7 after allogeneic transplant. Tail vein injection delivered 10^7 T-cell-depleted bone marrow cells and 10^6 splenic CD5+ T cells. Clones were read by immunoSEQ multiplex PCR, and TCRdb kept only the in-frame ones, dropping some. The table shows 5,500 to 8,500 clones, with 45% to 50% occurring only once. The specimen sequenced was gut tissue. These receptors originate from a female BALB/c mouse given C57BL/6 T cells with graft-versus-host disease after an allogeneic hematopoietic cell transplant.

This clone came up a few times. The germline and genes are mouse ones. The covered CDR3 bases are TGTGCCAGCAGTCCCCCCCACGAAAGATTATTT. It yields the protein CASSPPHERLF. The CDR3, in full, reads CASSPPHERLFF. The V gene is TRBV26, the J gene TRBJ1-4; D is unclear. The CDR3 end is not reached by the read, which stops 1 residue before it; the germline J gene fills it in. This CDR3 has 12 amino acids. V lost 4 bases and J 6 bases, leaving 6 bases between the germline ends. Germline V lookup: CDR1 KGHPV, CDR2 FQNQEV (reference sequence).

As for this clone: Gene names are the mouse ones. The observed sequence ends 1 residue before the CDR3 terminus, with the missing tail filled in from the germline J gene. The V gene is TRBV26, the J gene TRBJ2-5, with 7 nucleotides matching TRBD2. This CDR3 comprises 13 residues. Germline values: CDR1 KGHPV, CDR2 FQNQEV (reference sequence). Trimming took 2 bases from V and 4 from J; bases not matched to a gene: 0. The sequenced CDR3 bases are TGTGCCAGCAGTCTGCTGGGGGAAGACACCCAGTAC. Residues: CASSLLGEDTQY. The whole CDR3 is CASSLLGEDTQYF.

A remark on this clone: Gene and germline names: mouse. The DNA ends 1 residue before the CDR3 does, and the rest of the CDR3 is filled in from the germline J gene. This sequence joins TRBV16 and TRBJ2-7; TRBD2 matches 9 bases. The ends lost 6 bases at V and 4 bases at J; junction bases unmatched: 4. CDR1 is SGHSA and CDR2 is FRNQAP in the germline V gene. CDR3 length: 13 amino acids. CDR3 DNA, as far as it was read: TGTGCAAGCAGTCCGGACTGGGGTTATGAACAGTAC. Translation gives CASSPDWGYEQY. The whole CDR3 protein reads CASSPDWGYEQYF.

For this clone: Mouse gene names apply. The read terminates 1 residue ahead of where the CDR3 ends, so the germline J gene completes it. The chain links TRBV5 to TRBJ1-4; TRBD1 aligns across 7 bases. From germline, CDR1 is LGHNA and CDR2 YNLKQL (reference sequence). The CDR3 totals 16 residues. Trimming at V came to 0 bases and at J to 7 bases, leaving 8 bases not matched to a gene. The part of the CDR3 DNA that was read is TGTGCCAGCAGCCAAGAGCGGCAGGGGGGGAGCGAAAGATTATTT. Translated, it gives CASSQERQGGSERLF. The whole CDR3 sequence reads CASSQERQGGSERLFF.

This clone was counted a single time. The genes are named according to mouse. The read ends 1 residue early relative to the CDR3; the germline J gene fills the gap. The chain joins TRBV23 to TRBJ1-1; the table names TRBD1, a call not compared with the DNA. The germline CDR1 and CDR2 sequences are KGHTA and FQNQQP. There are 12 residues in the CDR3. The sequenced CDR3 bases are TGCTCCAGCAGAAGGGGGAACACAGAAGTCTTC. As protein: CSSRRGNTEVF. The whole CDR3 region reads CSSRRGNTEVFF.

Details on this clone: Gene names denote mouse genes. The sequence runs out 1 residue before the end of the CDR3; the remainder is reconstructed from the germline J gene. The same CDR3 arises from other DNA sequences in this sample as well. The chain is built from TRBV26 and TRBJ1-3; D gene uncertain. CDR1 is KGHPV and CDR2 is FQNQEV in the germline V gene (reference sequence). The CDR3 loop spans 14 amino acids. The V end lost 0 bases, the J end lost 0 bases, and 3 bases lay between the germline ends. This chain's CDR3 is CASSLSGSGNTLYF. The part of the CDR3 DNA that was read is TGTGCCAGCAGTCTGTCAGGTTCTGGAAATACGCTCTAT.

Of note for this clone: Gene names are mouse gene names. The missing CDR3 end, 1 residue past where the read stops, is filled in from the germline J gene. This chain connects TRBV13-2 to TRBJ1-5; possible D gene TRBD1, 5 bases. This CDR3 is built from 12 residues. Germline V gene lookup returns CDR1 NNHNN and CDR2 SYGAGS (reference sequence). Trimming stripped 1 base from V and 9 bases from J, with 8 bases between. The CDR3 reads CASGDKGRAPLF. Partial CDR3 DNA: TGTGCCAGCGGTGATAAGGGGCGGGCTCCGCTT.

This clone was detected a few times. Mouse germline and gene names are used. The CDR3 is cut off 1 residue early in the read; its end comes from the germline J gene. The genes are TRBV5 and TRBJ2-5, with D perhaps matching TRBD1 (6 bases). V was cut by 4 bases and J by 0 bases, with 8 bases left in between. CDR1 is LGHNA and CDR2 is YNLKQL in the germline V gene (reference sequence). The CDR3 is 14 amino acids. The part of the CDR3 DNA that was read is TGTGCCAGCAGCCCCGGACAGAACCAAGACACCCAGTAC. Encoded protein: CASSPGQNQDTQY. The complete CDR3 protein is CASSPGQNQDTQYF.

A note on this clone: Gene names and germline match the mouse. The sequenced fragment ends 1 residue before the CDR3 boundary, so the rest is inferred from the germline J gene. The rearrangement uses TRBV1 and TRBJ2-7; D remains ambiguous. Trimming took 4 bases from V and 2 from J, leaving 3 bases between them. From germline, CDR1 is NSQYPW and CDR2 LRSPGD (reference sequence). The CDR3 contains 11 residues. The CDR3 bases that were read are TGCACCTGCAGTGGGGCCTATGAACAGTAC. Protein: CTCSGAYEQY. The entire CDR3 is CTCSGAYEQYF.

About this clone: Mouse germline and gene names are used. The CDR3 extends 1 residue past the end of the read, so its final part is completed from the germline J gene. The gene calls are TRBV26 and TRBJ2-4, with a possible D match to TRBD1 (5 bases). The CDR3 runs to 14 residues. Germline V gene sequence: CDR1 KGHPV, CDR2 FQNQEV (reference sequence). V lost 6 bases and J 0 bases, leaving 10 bases between the germline ends. The CDR3 is CASSQGSSQNTLYF. CDR3 bases read: TGTGCCAGCAGCCAGGGATCTAGTCAAAACACCTTGTAC.

Points on this clone: The listed genes are named as in mouse. Read coverage stops 1 residue before the CDR3 terminus; the germline J gene supplies the remainder. The same CDR3 is also encoded by other DNA sequences in this sample. J is TRBJ1-3 and V is TRBV3; 8 bases line up with TRBD1. Germline CDR1 reads SNHLY; CDR2 reads FYNGKV (reference sequence). Trimming took 5 bases from V and 2 from J; bases not matched to a gene: 2. CDR3 size: 14 residues. CDR3 bases read: TGTGCCAGCAGCCCACAGGGGGCTGGAAATACGCTCTAT. As protein: CASSPQGAGNTLY. The whole CDR3 sequence reads CASSPQGAGNTLYF.

A word on this clone: The listed genes are named as in mouse. The read halts 1 residue ahead of the CDR3 end, with the missing end drawn from the germline J gene. This chain joins TRBV23 and TRBJ2-2; the D call in the table, TRBD2, was not verified against the DNA. There are 16 residues in the CDR3. CDR1 is KGHTA and CDR2 is FQNQQP in the germline V gene. The sequenced CDR3 bases are TGCTCCAGCAGTCCCTACTGGGGGGGCAGCACCGGGCAGCTCTAC. Protein: CSSSPYWGGSTGQLY. The entire CDR3 sequence reads CSSSPYWGGSTGQLYF.

A word on this clone: Genes here carry mouse names. Coverage ceases 1 residue before the CDR3 finishes, and the germline J gene fills in the end. The rearrangement joins TRBV26 to TRBJ1-4; D unresolved. Germline CDR1 KGHPV, CDR2 FQNQEV (reference sequence). V was clipped by 2 bases and J by 0 bases, with 4 bases between them. CDR3 length equals 14 residues. The sequenced part of the CDR3 DNA is TGTGCCAGCAGTCTGCCAATTTCCAACGAAAGATTATTT. It specifies CASSLPISNERLF. The full CDR3 protein is CASSLPISNERLFF. Supplemented by reference TRBV26 and TRBJ1-4, the full variable domain reads NSKVIQTPRYLVKGQGQKAKMRCIPEKGHPVVFWYQQNKNNEFKFLINFQNQEVLQQIDMTEKRFSAECPSNSPCSLEIQSSEAGDSALYLCASSLPISNERLFFGHGTKLSVL.

Concerning this clone itself: Here the gene names and germline are mouse. The CDR3 end is not reached by the read, which stops 1 residue before it; the germline J gene fills it in. The V call is TRBV23, the J call TRBJ1-4; TRBD1, the D gene given by the table, was not confirmed from the DNA. The germline gives CDR1 KGHTA, CDR2 FQNQQP. The CDR3 is made up of 14 amino acids. The sequenced CDR3 bases are TGCTCCAGCAGCCGACAGTTTTCCAACGAAAGATTATTT. It translates to CSSSRQFSNERLF. The entire CDR3 protein is CSSSRQFSNERLFF.

This clone was seen a few times. The gene names given are mouse names. The CDR3 end lies 1 residue beyond the end of the read and is filled in from the germline J gene. The genes are TRBV13-3 and TRBJ1-3, with TRBD1 identical over 7 bases. The trim removed 9 bases at V and 4 bases at J, leaving 4 bases unmatched. Looked up from germline, CDR1 is NNHDY and CDR2 is SYVADS. This CDR3 comprises 12 residues. The CDR3 DNA, read in part, is TGTGCCACCTTAGGGGGCGGAAATACGCTCTAT. Translated, it gives CATLGGGNTLY. The entire CDR3 protein is CATLGGGNTLYF. The full variable domain, completed using reference TRBV13-3 and TRBJ1-3, is EAAVTQSPRSKVAVTGGKVTLSCHQTNNHDYMYWYRQDTGHGLRLIHYSYVADSTEKGDIPDGYKASRPSQENFSLILELASLSQTAVYFCATLGGGNTLYFGEGSRLIVV.

A note on this clone: Germline and genes: mouse. Coverage ceases 1 residue before the CDR3 finishes, and the germline J gene fills in the end. The chain uses TRBV23 and TRBJ1-4; the table's TRBD1 call for D was not verified on the DNA. The CDR3 runs to 14 residues. CDR1 and CDR2 (germline): KGHTA, FQNQQP. The CDR3 protein is CSSSQSGFNERLFF. The sequenced CDR3 bases are TGCTCCAGCAGTCAATCAGGGTTCAACGAAAGATTATTT.

To note about this clone: Gene names and germline match the mouse. The CDR3 end lies 1 residue beyond the end of the read and is filled in from the germline J gene. The gene calls are TRBV26 and TRBJ2-4; the D is unclear. Trimming shortened V by 2 bases and J by 0 bases, and 3 bases separated the two germline ends. Germline V gene lookup returns CDR1 KGHPV and CDR2 FQNQEV (reference sequence). CDR3 length: 13 residues. The CDR3 reads CASSLASQNTLYF. The part of the CDR3 DNA that was read is TGTGCCAGCAGTCTGGCTAGTCAAAACACCTTGTAC.

Regarding this clone: Mouse germline and gene names are used. Coverage ceases 1 residue before the CDR3 finishes, and the germline J gene fills in the end. This chain links TRBV26 with TRBJ1-6, with D uncertain. TRBJ1-6 is designated an ORF whose function remains uncertain. Germline CDR1 reads KGHPV; CDR2 reads FQNQEV (reference sequence). The ends were cut back, 5 bases at V and 0 bases at J, with 5 bases in the middle. CDR3 length: 14 amino acids. The sequenced part of the CDR3 DNA is TGTGCCAGCAGTGACAATTCCTATAATTCGCCCCTCTAC. It codes for CASSDNSYNSPLY. The entire CDR3 protein reads CASSDNSYNSPLYF.

This clone appeared a few times. The germline and genes are mouse ones. The CDR3 end lies 1 residue beyond the end of the read and is filled in from the germline J gene. The chain carries TRBV23 and TRBJ2-7; TRBD1, the table's D call, lacks a check against the DNA. The CDR3 consists of 13 residues. Germline V CDR1 and CDR2: KGHTA, FQNQQP. The DNA read from the CDR3 is TGCTCCAGCAGGTGGGACAGGGGGCGAGAACAGTAC. Protein: CSSRWDRGREQY. The full-length CDR3 reads as CSSRWDRGREQYF.

As for this clone: The genes and germline here are from mouse. The read stops 1 residue short of the end of the CDR3; the missing end is completed from the germline J gene. The chain is built from TRBV20 and TRBJ2-5; either TRBD1 or TRBD2 may supply D (6 bases each). The CDR3 length is 12 residues. V was shortened by 1 base and J by 7 bases, with 9 bases between the two germline ends. The germline V gene encodes CDR1 GFQATS and CDR2 STVNSAI. CDR3 region: CGARVGANTQYF. The sequenced CDR3 bases are TGTGGTGCTAGGGTGGGGGCGAACACCCAGTAC.

Details on this clone: Gene names refer to mouse genes. The CDR3 end lies 1 residue beyond the end of the read and is filled in from the germline J gene. The chain employs TRBV26 and TRBJ2-7; 7 nucleotides line up with TRBD1. The germline V gene has CDR1 KGHPV and CDR2 FQNQEV (reference sequence). The J segment lost 3 bases and the V segment lost 6 bases, leaving 2 bases of the junction unmatched. This CDR3 has 12 residues. Partial CDR3 DNA: TGTGCCAGCAGGCGGGACAGCTATGAACAGTAC. Its protein product is CASRRDSYEQY. The full-length CDR3 reads as CASRRDSYEQYF. The full variable domain, rest sourced from reference TRBV26 and TRBJ2-7, is NSKVIQTPRYLVKGQGQKAKMRCIPEKGHPVVFWYQQNKNNEFKFLINFQNQEVLQQIDMTEKRFSAECPSNSPCSLEIQSSEAGDSALYLCASRRDSYEQYFGPGTRLTVL.

In this sample, this clone turned up a few times. Germline and genes here are mouse. The CDR3 here is CASSRTGGSNERLFF. The sequenced CDR3 bases are TGTGCCAGCAGCCGGACAGGGGGATCCAACGAAAGATTATTT. V and J are TRBV26 and TRBJ1-4, with 10 bases lining up with TRBD1. The read ends 1 residue shy of where the CDR3 ends; the end is completed using the germline J gene. CDR1 and CDR2 from the germline V gene are KGHPV and FQNQEV (reference sequence). Losses at the gene ends were 6 bases for V and 2 bases for J; bases not matched to a gene: 3. There are 15 residues in the CDR3.

This clone counts as medium-sized (0.01 to 0.1%). Genes and germline are mouse. The read finishes 1 residue shy of the CDR3 end, and the germline J gene is used to complete it. The chain has TRBV13-2 and TRBJ1-3; possibly TRBD1 for D (5 bases). Trimming took 0 bases from V and 7 from J, leaving 5 bases between them. There are 12 residues in the CDR3. Germline CDR1 is NNHNN and CDR2 is SYGAGS (reference sequence). CDR3 region: CASGDGGNTLYF. The part of the CDR3 DNA that was read is TGTGCCAGCGGTGATGGGGGGAATACGCTCTAT.

As regards this clone: Gene names refer to mouse genes. The CDR3 is CASSRGVSAETLYF. CDR3 bases read: TGTGCCAGCAGTCGGGGGGTTAGTGCAGAAACGCTGTAT. The rearrangement joins TRBV26 to TRBJ2-3; maybe TRBD2 (6 bases). The read halts 1 residue ahead of the CDR3 end, with the missing end drawn from the germline J gene. Germline CDR1 reads KGHPV; CDR2 reads FQNQEV (reference sequence). Trimming took 4 bases from V and 0 from J, leaving 8 bases between them. CDR3 length: 14 amino acids.

About this clone: Mouse names are used for the genes. The read ends 1 residue before the CDR3 terminus; that terminus is restored from the germline J gene. The chain employs TRBV5 and TRBJ2-5; 8 nucleotides line up with TRBD2. CDR1 is LGHNA, CDR2 YNLKQL, per germline (reference sequence). V lost 0 bases to trimming and J lost 2 bases; unmatched junction nucleotides: 1. The CDR3 is made up of 15 amino acids. CDR3 DNA (partial): TGTGCCAGCAGCCAAGATGGGGGGGGCCAAGACACCCAGTAC. It encodes CASSQDGGGQDTQY. The whole CDR3 protein is CASSQDGGGQDTQYF.

Remarks on this clone: Gene labels here are mouse ones. From the germline J gene comes the end of the CDR3, since the read stops 1 residue before it. Other DNA sequences within the sample encode an identical CDR3. The J gene is TRBJ2-1, the V gene TRBV26, with 8 bases fitting TRBD2. The J segment lost 1 base and the V segment lost 3 bases, leaving 2 bases of the junction unmatched. The CDR3 extends over 15 amino acids. Germline loops: CDR1 KGHPV, CDR2 FQNQEV (reference sequence). The CDR3 DNA, read in part, is TGTGCCAGCAGTCTCGACTGGGGAAACTATGCTGAGCAGTTC. Its translation is CASSLDWGNYAEQF. The full CDR3 sequence reads CASSLDWGNYAEQFF.

Comment on this clone: Germline and genes here are mouse. The missing CDR3 end, 1 residue past where the read stops, is filled in from the germline J gene. The chain couples TRBV13-1 to TRBJ1-2; unclear D gene. Trimming cost V 0 bases and J 4 bases, with 10 bases left between them. This CDR3 spans 14 amino acids. Germline values: CDR1 NSHNY, CDR2 SYGAGN. Incomplete CDR3 DNA: TGTGCCAGCAGTGATGTGGGGTGGGGCTCCGACTACACC. Its protein product is CASSDVGWGSDYT. In full, the CDR3 reads CASSDVGWGSDYTF.